The 28 T cell receptor beta chains presented below share a single source sample, sequenced in a study of identifying expanded T cells in peripheral blood. TCRdb's table, derived via immunoSEQ multiplex PCR, lists solely in-frame clones and lacks some. The sample shows tens of thousands of clones, around 84% of them seen only once. The sequencing input was blood. These receptors were taken from a person aged 18 to 70 in good health.

This chain links TRBV19 with TRBJ1-5; 7 bases match TRBD1. Germline lookup yields CDR1 LNHDA and CDR2 SQIVND (reference sequence). V trimming: 3 bases; J trimming: 3 bases; junction bases outside the gene matches: 5. The CDR3 runs to 15 residues. CDR3 sequence: CASSMGRGDNQPQHF. The CDR3 coding sequence is TGTGCCAGTAGTATGGGCAGGGGGGACAATCAGCCCCAGCATTTT.

The chain joins TRBV10-3 to TRBJ2-3, with D perhaps matching TRBD1 (5 bases). Germline lookup yields CDR1 ENHRY and CDR2 SYGVKD. V lost 4 bases, J lost 0 bases, and 11 bases lay in between. The CDR3 is made up of 15 amino acids. Written as DNA, the CDR3 is TGTGCCATCAGTGGTGGGGCAGCTAGCACAGATACGCAGTATTTT. This translates into CAISGGAASTDTQYF.

The chain links TRBV6-6 to TRBJ1-2; 12 nucleotides agree with TRBD1. V was clipped by 6 bases and J by 7 bases; unmatched bases: 9. Germline CDR1 and CDR2: MNHNY and SVGAGI (reference sequence). The CDR3 covers 15 residues. CDR3 in amino acids: CASSLGTGGSSGYTF. DNA of the CDR3: TGTGCCAGCAGCCTCGGGACAGGGGGCTCCAGTGGCTACACCTTC.

The rearrangement uses TRBV6-6 and TRBJ2-7, with D hard to call. The CDR3 length is 10 residues. CDR1 is MNHNY, CDR2 SVGAGI, per germline (reference sequence). V was pared by 6 bases and J by 6 bases, with 6 bases between. The CDR3, as DNA: TGTGCCAGCAGCCGAATCGAGCAGTACTTC. Its protein is CASSRIEQYF.

The rearrangement links TRBV4-3 to TRBJ2-3; 9 bases align to TRBD2. Germline trimming cut 6 bases from V and 3 bases from J; bases unmatched to any gene: 13. This CDR3 has 17 residues. CDR1 and CDR2 from the germline V gene are LGHNA and YSLEER. The CDR3 DNA reads TGCGCCAGCAGTCAACAGGGAGGGCTAGCGGGAACAGATACGCAGTATTTT. Its translation is CASSQQGGLAGTDTQYF.

The chain couples TRBV30 to TRBJ2-2; 7 positions match TRBD2. Germline-derived CDR1 and CDR2 are GTSNPN and SVGIG (reference sequence). V lost 8 bases and J lost 8; bases outside the gene matches: 14. The CDR3 length is 14 residues. This chain's CDR3 is CATGDQLAVGELFF. The DNA for the CDR3 is TGTGCCACTGGAGACCAGCTAGCGGTAGGGGAGCTGTTTTTT. Drawing the rest from reference TRBV30 and TRBJ2-2, the complete variable domain is SQTIHQWPATLVQPVGSPLSLECTVEGTSNPNLYWYRQAAGRGLQLLFYSVGIGQISSEVPQNLSASRPQDRQFILSSKKLLLSDSGFYLCATGDQLAVGELFFGEGSRLTVL.

V usage is TRBV7-2 and J usage is TRBJ2-1, with 14 bases aligning to TRBD2. This CDR3 has 15 residues. Germline CDR1 is SGHTA and CDR2 is FQGNSA. The junction had 5 bases not matched to a gene; V was cut back by 4 bases and J by 9 bases. CDR3 protein: CASSSGLAGEGEQFF. The CDR3 region has the DNA TGTGCCAGCAGCTCGGGACTAGCGGGGGAGGGTGAGCAGTTCTTC.

The rearrangement links TRBV18 to TRBJ1-4; weak D call: TRBD1 (5 bases). Germline V gene sequence: CDR1 KGHSH, CDR2 LQKENI. The CDR3 length is 14 residues. Trimming shortened V by 6 bases and J by 0 bases, and 8 bases separated the two germline ends. CDR3 loop: CASSPGTTNEKLFF. Written as DNA, the CDR3 is TGTGCCAGCTCGCCAGGGACAACTAATGAAAAACTGTTTTTT. Full variable domain (remainder filled in from reference TRBV18 and TRBJ1-4): NAGVMQNPRHLVRRRGQEARLRCSPMKGHSHVYWYRQLPEEGLKFMVYLQKENIIDESGMPKERFSAEFPKEGPSILRIQQVVRGDSAAYFCASSPGTTNEKLFFGSGTQLSVL.

This chain uses TRBV5-4 with TRBJ2-1; 8 positions agree with TRBD1. Germline V gene lookup returns CDR1 SGHNT and CDR2 YYREEE (reference sequence). Unmatched junction bases numbered 9, after V lost 4 bases and J lost 3 bases. The CDR3 spans 16 residues. The CDR3 loop reads CASSRGTGGNYNEQFF. The CDR3 DNA follows: TGTGCCAGCAGCCGTGGAACAGGGGGTAACTACAATGAGCAGTTCTTC.

The chain joins TRBV28 to TRBJ1-2, with D possibly being TRBD1 (5 bases). The CDR3 spans 14 residues. Looked up from germline, CDR1 is MDHEN and CDR2 is SYDVKM. The V end lost 3 bases, the J end lost 3 bases, and 11 bases lay between the germline ends. CDR3 protein: CASSLEGRDYGYTF. The CDR3 region has the DNA TGTGCCAGCAGTTTGGAGGGCAGGGACTATGGCTACACCTTC.

The chain employs TRBV7-9 and TRBJ1-5; 7 bases fit TRBD1. V shed 6 bases and J 0 bases; nucleotides not matched to a gene: 5. In germline, CDR1 is SEHNR, CDR2 FQNEAQ (reference sequence). This CDR3 is 15 amino acids long. The CDR3 is CASSFGQVSNQPQHF. The CDR3 DNA follows: TGTGCCAGCAGTTTCGGACAGGTTAGCAATCAGCCCCAGCATTTT.

The rearrangement joins TRBV7-3 to TRBJ2-1; D call uncertain. The V end was cut by 4 bases, the J end by 7 bases, with 8 bases between. Per the germline V gene, CDR1 is SGHTA and CDR2 is FQGTGA. This CDR3 has 12 amino acids. In DNA form, the CDR3 reads TGTGCCAGCAGCTCCGACCGAAATGAGCAGTTCTTC. It yields the protein CASSSDRNEQFF.

This chain connects TRBV6-6 to TRBJ1-2; D is ambiguous. The CDR3 totals 14 residues. With 2 bases removed from V and 2 bases from J, the gap between germline ends came to 9 bases. CDR1 is MNHNY and CDR2 is SVGAGI in the germline V gene (reference sequence). The DNA for the CDR3 is TGTGCCAGCAGTTACCGGGGAGGGAACTATGGCTACACCTTC. The encoded protein is CASSYRGGNYGYTF.

Here the CDR3 DNA reads TGTGCCAGCGGCACATATGGCTACACCTTC. This codes for CASGTYGYTF. V and J are TRBV28 and TRBJ1-2, with D hard to call. The V end was cut by 8 bases, the J end by 5 bases, with 6 bases between. CDR1 and CDR2 from the germline V gene are MDHEN and SYDVKM. This CDR3 is 10 amino acids long.

The rearrangement joins TRBV7-9 to TRBJ2-3, with D unresolved. With 2 bases removed from V and 2 bases from J, the gap between germline ends came to 11 bases. From germline, CDR1 is SEHNR and CDR2 FQNEAQ (reference sequence). The CDR3 totals 15 residues. The CDR3 spells CASSLTPSPTDTQYF. The CDR3 nucleotides are TGTGCCAGCAGCTTAACCCCGTCGCCCACAGATACGCAGTATTTT.

This clone was seen a single time. The same CDR3 also results from other DNA sequences found in this sample. The chain joins TRBV19 to TRBJ2-7, with 7 bases that match TRBD1. The CDR3 has 14 residues. J gave up 2 bases and V 3 bases, and 4 bases lay outside the gene matches. Germline CDR1 reads LNHDA; CDR2 reads SQIVND (reference sequence). The CDR3 loop reads CASSIGQGAYEQYF. For the CDR3, the DNA is TGTGCCAGTAGTATCGGGCAGGGGGCCTACGAGCAGTACTTC.

The V gene is TRBV29-1, the J gene TRBJ2-1; the D gene is possibly TRBD2 (6 bases). The CDR3 contains 15 residues. Germline V CDR1 and CDR2: SQVTM, ANQGSEA. Trimming cost V 4 bases and J 5 bases, with 18 bases left between them. CDR3 loop: CSVVREMGPNNEQFF. The CDR3 nucleotides are TGCAGCGTTGTTCGGGAGATGGGACCAAACAATGAGCAGTTCTTC.

The chain carries TRBV19 and TRBJ1-1; tentatively, D is TRBD1 (5 bases). Germline CDR1 reads LNHDA; CDR2 reads SQIVND (reference sequence). The CDR3 covers 13 residues. Trimming stripped 8 bases from V and 6 bases from J, with 16 bases between. This chain's CDR3 is CASSRVLWAEAFF. CDR3 bases: TGTGCCAGTTCCAGGGTCTTATGGGCTGAAGCTTTCTTT.

The CDR3 DNA reads TGTGCCATCCAACTCCCGGGAGGGCCCTCAGATACGCAGTATTTT. As protein: CAIQLPGGPSDTQYF. The gene calls are TRBV7-6 and TRBJ2-3; TRBD2 agrees at 8 bases. The CDR3 has 15 amino acids. V lost 10 bases and J lost 4; bases outside the gene matches: 13. Germline CDR1 is SGHVS and CDR2 is FNYEAQ. Based on the CDR3 plus reference TRBV7-6 and TRBJ2-3, the full variable domain is GAGVSQSPRYKVTKRGQDVALRCDPISGHVSLYWYRQALGQGPEFLTYFNYEAQQDKSGLPNDRFSAERPEGSISTLTIQRTEQRDSAMYRCAIQLPGGPSDTQYFGPGTRLTVL.

The chain uses TRBV28 and TRBJ2-5; D remains unclear. This CDR3 region has 12 residues. Germline CDR1 and CDR2: MDHEN and SYDVKM. The germline V and J ends were trimmed by 2 bases and 7 bases, with 8 bases remaining between them. The CDR3 reads CASSLGVRTQYF. As DNA, the CDR3 is TGTGCCAGCAGTTTAGGGGTCAGGACCCAGTACTTC.

This clone was observed a few times. The genes are TRBV9 and TRBJ2-2; D is perhaps TRBD2 (5 bases). CDR3 length: 13 residues. Germline CDR1 and CDR2: SGDLS and YYNGEE. V lost 1 base and J lost 7, with 8 bases in between. The CDR3 coding sequence is TGTGCCAGCAGCGTACGGGGTGGCGGGGAGCTGTTTTTT. It translates to CASSVRGGGELFF.

The rearrangement uses TRBV11-3 and TRBJ1-1, with TRBD1 as a possible D gene (6 bases). Trimming removed 0 bases from V and 8 bases from J, with 10 bases in between. The CDR3 covers 13 residues. Germline V CDR1 and CDR2: SGHNT, YENEEA. The CDR3 DNA follows: TGTGCCAGCAGCTTAGAATTGGGGGGCGAAGCTTTCTTT. It codes for CASSLELGGEAFF.

V usage is TRBV28 and J usage is TRBJ1-5; a possible D gene is TRBD1 (6 bases). Looked up from germline, CDR1 is MDHEN and CDR2 is SYDVKM. The CDR3 loop spans 14 amino acids. V was pared by 4 bases and J by 2 bases, with 9 bases between. The CDR3 loop reads CASSSGVGNQPQHF. CDR3 DNA: TGTGCCAGCAGTTCAGGGGTAGGCAATCAGCCCCAGCATTTT.

The J gene is TRBJ2-5, the V gene TRBV11-2; D gene unclear. Trimming shortened V by 5 bases and J by 1 base, and 11 bases separated the two germline ends. The CDR3 sequence is 14 residues long. CDR1 is SGHAT and CDR2 is FQNNGV in the germline V gene. The CDR3 here is CASSKNTLQETQYF. In nucleotides, the CDR3 is TGTGCCAGCAGCAAGAACACCCTCCAAGAGACCCAGTACTTC.

The chain joins TRBV5-1 to TRBJ2-5, with 9 bases aligning to TRBD1. Looked up from germline, CDR1 is SGHRS and CDR2 is YFSETQ. J gave up 1 base and V 5 bases, and 6 bases lay outside the gene matches. The CDR3 loop spans 15 amino acids. CDR3 nucleotides: TGCGCCAGCAGACTCCGGGGACAGGGCCAAGAGACCCAGTACTTC. Translated, it gives CASRLRGQGQETQYF.

J is TRBJ1-5 and V is TRBV7-2, with TRBD1 matching 10 bases. Germline CDR1 SGHTA, CDR2 FQGNSA. There are 19 residues in the CDR3. The V gene end was trimmed by 5 bases and the J gene end by 2 bases; junction bases not matched to a gene: 15. The CDR3 DNA reads TGTGCCAGCAGCCCTCAGAAAGGGACAGGGGAATGGGGCAATCAGCCCCAGCATTTT. Translation: CASSPQKGTGEWGNQPQHF.

The rearrangement joins TRBV12-2 to TRBJ2-7; the D call of TRBD2 is as the table states it, not checked on the DNA. TRBV12-2 is a known pseudogene. The CDR3 contains 16 residues. The CDR3 loop is CASRLIFRLARYEQYF. CDR3 DNA sequence: TGTGCAAGTCGCTTAATATTTAGACTAGCGAGGTACGAGCAGTACTTC.

V and J are TRBV27 and TRBJ2-1; no clear D gene. Germline CDR1 is MNHEY and CDR2 is SMNVEV (reference sequence). The CDR3 loop spans 15 amino acids. The V and J ends lost 2 bases and 1 base respectively, with 9 bases between them. Here the CDR3 reads CASSLPSGSYNEQFF. The CDR3 region has the DNA TGTGCCAGCAGTTTACCCTCTGGTTCCTACAATGAGCAGTTCTTC.